What follows are 17 T cell receptor beta chains derived from one specimen sequenced in a study of Ad26.COV2.S vaccination and SARS-CoV-2 variants. This table comes from immunoSEQ multiplex PCR, and its TCRdb copy is limited to in-frame clones, with some not included. The sample includes fewer than 500,000 clones, approximately 92% seen only once; the top ten take 10% to 15%. Treatment of the sample: approximately 18 received Ad26.COV2.S at low or high dose, single or two shots; 5 received placebo; per-sample allocation not given. The samples date from day 63 after the first vaccine or placebo injection. Sequenced here: peripheral blood, sampled in a trial of Ad26.COV2.S vaccine versus placebo. The origin of the receptors is a person aged 18-60 years who received the Ad26.COV2.S COVID-19 vaccine or a placebo.

V usage is TRBV5-6 and J usage is TRBJ2-3, with TRBD2 as a possible D gene (6 bases). V was clipped by 1 base and J by 6 bases, with 21 bases between them. Germline assignment: CDR1 SGHDT and CDR2 YYEEEE. CDR3 length: 17 amino acids. Here the CDR3 reads CASSLSDSRGGLDTQYF. For the CDR3, the DNA is TGTGCCAGCAGCTTGTCAGACTCTAGAGGAGGGTTGGATACGCAGTATTTT.

The chain is built from TRBV18 and TRBJ2-1; 9 positions match TRBD2. The V segment lost 1 base and the J segment 7 bases; nucleotides outside the gene matches: 11. This CDR3 has 17 residues. The germline gives CDR1 KGHSH, CDR2 LQKENI. This CDR3 reads CASSPRVGGRAGNEQFF. The CDR3 DNA sequence: TGTGCCAGCTCACCACGGGTTGGCGGGAGGGCCGGAAATGAGCAGTTCTTC. The whole variable domain, filled in from reference TRBV18 and TRBJ2-1, reads NAGVMQNPRHLVRRRGQEARLRCSPMKGHSHVYWYRQLPEEGLKFMVYLQKENIIDESGMPKERFSAEFPKEGPSILRIQQVVRGDSAAYFCASSPRVGGRAGNEQFFGPGTRLTVL.

This sequence joins TRBV4-3 and TRBJ2-7; D gene ambiguous. Germline V gene sequence: CDR1 LGHNA, CDR2 YSLEER. The CDR3 sequence is 14 residues long. V lost 4 bases, J lost 0 bases, and 10 bases lay in between. The CDR3 is CASSLGPGSYEQYF. The CDR3 coding sequence is TGCGCCAGCAGCCTAGGTCCGGGCTCCTACGAGCAGTACTTC.

The chain joins TRBV13 to TRBJ2-1, with TRBD1 matching over 11 bases. CDR3 length equals 15 residues. Per the germline V gene, CDR1 is PRHDT and CDR2 is FYEKMQ (reference sequence). V shed 6 bases, J shed 6 bases, and the junction held 7 bases outside the gene matches. The CDR3 sequence: CASRRTGTGGNEQFF. In nucleotides, the CDR3 is TGTGCCAGCAGAAGAACCGGGACAGGGGGCAATGAGCAGTTCTTC.

The gene calls are TRBV18 and TRBJ2-1; possible D gene TRBD2, 6 bases. Per germline, CDR1 KGHSH and CDR2 LQKENI. The length of the CDR3 is 16 residues. The V and J ends lost 2 bases and 5 bases respectively, with 16 bases between them. CDR3 nucleotide sequence: TGTGCCAGCTCACCATTGGGGACTTACGCGGACAATGAGCAGTTCTTC. Residues: CASSPLGTYADNEQFF. Full variable domain (rest looked up from reference TRBV18 and TRBJ2-1): NAGVMQNPRHLVRRRGQEARLRCSPMKGHSHVYWYRQLPEEGLKFMVYLQKENIIDESGMPKERFSAEFPKEGPSILRIQQVVRGDSAAYFCASSPLGTYADNEQFFGPGTRLTVL.

The gene calls are TRBV10-3 and TRBJ2-7; D possibly uses TRBD1 or TRBD2 (5 bases each). Germline CDR1 reads ENHRY; CDR2 reads SYGVKD. V was pared by 4 bases and J by 7 bases, with 20 bases between. CDR3 length: 15 residues. The CDR3 here is CAISASGRESGEQYF. In DNA form, the CDR3 reads TGTGCCATCAGTGCGTCAGGGAGAGAGTCGGGGGAGCAGTACTTC.

A few counts support this clone. This rearrangement joins TRBV6-6 to TRBJ1-5; TRBD1 is a possible D gene (5 bases). Germline V gives CDR1 MNHNY, CDR2 SVGAGI (reference sequence). The CDR3 totals 16 residues. V shed 7 bases and J shed 0 bases, with 16 bases lying between them. The CDR3 reads CASTQNLGPSNQPQHF. The CDR3 DNA follows: TGTGCCAGCACCCAAAACTTGGGACCTAGCAATCAGCCCCAGCATTTT.

This rearrangement joins TRBV6-5 to TRBJ1-4; 9 nucleotides agree with TRBD1. V trimming: 7 bases; J trimming: 5 bases; junction bases outside the gene matches: 5. CDR3 length: 14 amino acids. Per the germline V gene, CDR1 is MNHEY and CDR2 is SVGAGI. The CDR3 DNA is TGTGCCAGCACCCAGACAGGGGGAAATGAAAAACTGTTTTTT. Protein: CASTQTGGNEKLFF.

The CDR3 DNA sequence: TGTGCCGGCAGCCAGGGGCTGGGGACTGAAGCTTTCTTT. This translates into CAGSQGLGTEAFF. The chain uses TRBV19 and TRBJ1-1; tentatively, D is TRBD1 (6 bases). V lost 11 bases and J 5 bases, leaving 18 bases between the germline ends. This CDR3 comprises 13 residues. Germline lookup yields CDR1 LNHDA and CDR2 SQIVND (reference sequence).

The rearrangement uses TRBV2 and TRBJ2-7; 12 bases are a match to TRBD2. The CDR3 totals 15 residues. After removal of 6 bases from V and 6 bases from J, the junction contained 9 bases not matched to a gene. Germline CDR1 and CDR2: SNHLY and FYNNEI. CDR3: CASRQTSGSQGEQYF. DNA of the CDR3: TGTGCCAGCAGGCAGACTAGCGGGAGTCAAGGCGAGCAGTACTTC.

The CDR3 coding sequence is TGTGCCAGCAGCGTAGCGCCTAGCGGGAAAGGCACAGATACGCAGTATTTT. Translation gives CASSVAPSGKGTDTQYF. This chain uses TRBV9 with TRBJ2-3, with TRBD2 matching 9 bases. V shed 0 bases and J 1 base; nucleotides not matched to a gene: 6. Looked up from germline, CDR1 is SGDLS and CDR2 is YYNGEE. CDR3 size: 17 residues.

The chain recombines TRBV14 with TRBJ1-2; no definite D call. The germline V and J ends were trimmed by 0 bases and 5 bases, with 19 bases remaining between them. Germline CDR1 reads SGHDN; CDR2 reads FVKESK. The CDR3 is 17 residues long. This CDR3 is CASSQDGYEMNSYGYTF. CDR3 in DNA: TGTGCCAGCAGCCAAGATGGTTACGAGATGAACAGTTATGGCTACACCTTC.

For the CDR3, the DNA is TGTGCCAGCAGCTTGACAGGGATCTACGAGCAGTACTTC. Encoded protein: CASSLTGIYEQYF. V usage is TRBV5-4 and J usage is TRBJ2-7, with D perhaps matching TRBD1 (6 bases). The CDR3 has 13 residues. The V end was cut by 1 base, the J end by 3 bases, with 8 bases between. Looked up from germline, CDR1 is SGHNT and CDR2 is YYREEE (reference sequence).

The chain links TRBV29-1 to TRBJ1-5; TRBD1 is a possible D gene (5 bases). CDR3 length: 12 amino acids. The germline CDR1 and CDR2 sequences are SQVTM and ANQGSEA. V was pared by 4 bases and J by 3 bases, with 7 bases between. Here the CDR3 reads CSVGGANQPQHF. The CDR3 bases are TGCAGCGTTGGTGGGGCCAATCAGCCCCAGCATTTT.

The chain joins TRBV14 to TRBJ1-5; TRBD1 might be the D (5 bases). V lost 5 bases to trimming and J lost 6 bases, with 11 bases between them. This CDR3 contains 13 residues. Germline V gene sequence: CDR1 SGHDN, CDR2 FVKESK. The CDR3 DNA sequence: TGTGCCAGCAGCTTCGGGGGTCTTCAGCCCCAGCATTTT. Translating gives CASSFGGLQPQHF.

This clone was seen just once. The rearrangement uses TRBV2 and TRBJ1-1, with 7 bases that match TRBD1. Germline-derived CDR1 and CDR2 are SNHLY and FYNNEI. Trimming at V came to 6 bases and at J to 4 bases, leaving 8 bases not matched to a gene. CDR3 size: 14 residues. CDR3 loop: CASSEQGSGTEAFF. CDR3 DNA sequence: TGTGCCAGCAGCGAACAGGGGTCGGGCACTGAAGCTTTCTTT.

The gene calls are TRBV6-5 and TRBJ2-2; D is unclear. The CDR3 totals 15 residues. The germline CDR1 and CDR2 sequences are MNHEY and SVGAGI. Between the trimmed V and J ends, which lost 2 bases and 2 bases, there was a span of 9 bases. CDR3 in DNA: TGTGCCAGCAGTTACGGCGCAGATAACACCGGGGAGCTGTTTTTT. Its translation is CASSYGADNTGELFF.